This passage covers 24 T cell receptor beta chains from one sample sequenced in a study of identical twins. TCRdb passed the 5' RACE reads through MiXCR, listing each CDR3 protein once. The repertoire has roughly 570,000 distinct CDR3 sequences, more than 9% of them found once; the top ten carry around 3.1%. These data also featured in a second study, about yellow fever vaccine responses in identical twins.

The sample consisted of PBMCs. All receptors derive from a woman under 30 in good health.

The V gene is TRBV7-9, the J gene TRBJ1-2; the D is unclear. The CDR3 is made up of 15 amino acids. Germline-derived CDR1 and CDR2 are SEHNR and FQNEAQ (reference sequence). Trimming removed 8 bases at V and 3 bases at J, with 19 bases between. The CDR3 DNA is TGTGCCAGCCGGAAACCGGGCGACGGACACTATGGCTACACCTTC. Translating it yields CASRKPGDGHYGYTF.

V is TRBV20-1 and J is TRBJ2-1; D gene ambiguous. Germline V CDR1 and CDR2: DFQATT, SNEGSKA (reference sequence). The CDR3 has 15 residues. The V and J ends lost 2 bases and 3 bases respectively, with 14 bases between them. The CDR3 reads CSARIPGTVYNEQFF. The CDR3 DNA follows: TGCAGTGCTAGAATACCCGGCACAGTCTACAATGAGCAGTTCTTC.

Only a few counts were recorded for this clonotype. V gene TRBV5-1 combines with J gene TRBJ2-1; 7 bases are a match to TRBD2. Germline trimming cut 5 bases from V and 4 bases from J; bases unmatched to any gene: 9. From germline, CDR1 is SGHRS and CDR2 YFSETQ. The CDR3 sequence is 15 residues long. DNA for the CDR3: TGCGCCAGCAGACCTAGCGGACAAAGTTACAATGAGCAGTTCTTC. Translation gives CASRPSGQSYNEQFF.

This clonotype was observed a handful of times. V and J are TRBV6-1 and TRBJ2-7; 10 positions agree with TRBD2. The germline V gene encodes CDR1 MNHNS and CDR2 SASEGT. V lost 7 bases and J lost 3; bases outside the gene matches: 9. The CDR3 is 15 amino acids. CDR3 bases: TGTGCCAGCACCAGGACTAGCGGCACCAACTACGAGCAGTACTTC. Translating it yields CASTRTSGTNYEQYF.

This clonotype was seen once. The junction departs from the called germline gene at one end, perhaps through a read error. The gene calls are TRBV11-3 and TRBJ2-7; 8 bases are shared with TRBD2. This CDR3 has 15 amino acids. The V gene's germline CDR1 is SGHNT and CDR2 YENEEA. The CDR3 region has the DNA TGTGCCGGCAGCTCGTCCGGGACTAGTTACTCCGAGCAGTACTTC. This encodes CAGSSSGTSYSEQYF.

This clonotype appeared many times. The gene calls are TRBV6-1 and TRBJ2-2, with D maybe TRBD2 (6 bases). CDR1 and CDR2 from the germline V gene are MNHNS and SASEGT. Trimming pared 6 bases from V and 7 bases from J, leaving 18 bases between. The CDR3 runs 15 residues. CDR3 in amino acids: CASRPWLRGVGELFF. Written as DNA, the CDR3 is TGTGCCAGCAGACCATGGTTGCGGGGTGTCGGGGAGCTGTTTTTT.

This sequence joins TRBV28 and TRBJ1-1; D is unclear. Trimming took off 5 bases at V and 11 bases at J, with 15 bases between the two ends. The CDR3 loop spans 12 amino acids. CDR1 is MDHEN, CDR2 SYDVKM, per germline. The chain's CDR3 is CASSNGQFGAFF. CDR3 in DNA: TGTGCCAGCAGTAACGGGCAATTTGGCGCTTTCTTT.

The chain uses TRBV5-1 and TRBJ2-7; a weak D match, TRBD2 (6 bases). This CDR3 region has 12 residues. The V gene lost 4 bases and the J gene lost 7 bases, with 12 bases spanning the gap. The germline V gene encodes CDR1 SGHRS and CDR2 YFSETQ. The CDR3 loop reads CASSPWGEEQYF. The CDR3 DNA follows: TGCGCCAGCAGCCCATGGGGGGAGGAGCAGTACTTC.

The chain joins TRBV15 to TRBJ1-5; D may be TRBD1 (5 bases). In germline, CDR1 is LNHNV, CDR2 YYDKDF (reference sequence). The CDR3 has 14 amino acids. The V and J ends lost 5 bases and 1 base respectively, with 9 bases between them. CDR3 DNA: TGTGCCACCAGCGGGCGGGACAGCAATCAGCCCCAGCATTTT. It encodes CATSGRDSNQPQHF.

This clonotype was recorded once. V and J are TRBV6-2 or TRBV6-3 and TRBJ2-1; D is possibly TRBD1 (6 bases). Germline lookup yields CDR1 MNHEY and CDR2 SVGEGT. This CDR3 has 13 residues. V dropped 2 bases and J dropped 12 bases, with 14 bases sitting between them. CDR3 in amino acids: CASSYTGHRGQFF. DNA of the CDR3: TGTGCCAGCAGTTACACGGGACATCGGGGGCAGTTCTTC.

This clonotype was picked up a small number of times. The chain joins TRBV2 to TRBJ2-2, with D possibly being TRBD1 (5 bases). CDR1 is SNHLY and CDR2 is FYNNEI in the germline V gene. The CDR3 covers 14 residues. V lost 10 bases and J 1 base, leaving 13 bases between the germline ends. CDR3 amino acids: CATSQGRNTGELFF. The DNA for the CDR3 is TGTGCCACATCCCAGGGCAGGAACACCGGGGAGCTGTTTTTT.

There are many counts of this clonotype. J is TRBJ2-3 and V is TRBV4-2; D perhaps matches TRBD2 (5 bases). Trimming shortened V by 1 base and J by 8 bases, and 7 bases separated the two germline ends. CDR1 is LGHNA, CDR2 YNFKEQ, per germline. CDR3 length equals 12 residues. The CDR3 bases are TGTGCCAGCAGCCAAGGAGAGGGTACGCAGTATTTT. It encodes CASSQGEGTQYF.

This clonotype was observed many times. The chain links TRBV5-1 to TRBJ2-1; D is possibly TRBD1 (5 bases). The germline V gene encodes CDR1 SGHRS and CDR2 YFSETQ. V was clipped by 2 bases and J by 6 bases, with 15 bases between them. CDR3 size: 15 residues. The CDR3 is CASSLRQGRSNEQFF. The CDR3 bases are TGCGCCAGCAGCTTACGTCAGGGCCGGTCCAATGAGCAGTTCTTC.

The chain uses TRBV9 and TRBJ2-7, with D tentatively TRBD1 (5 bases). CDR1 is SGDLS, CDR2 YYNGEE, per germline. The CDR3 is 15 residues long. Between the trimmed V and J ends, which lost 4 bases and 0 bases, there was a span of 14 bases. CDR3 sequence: CASSPKTVSSYEQYF. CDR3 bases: TGTGCCAGCAGCCCAAAGACAGTAAGCTCCTACGAGCAGTACTTC.

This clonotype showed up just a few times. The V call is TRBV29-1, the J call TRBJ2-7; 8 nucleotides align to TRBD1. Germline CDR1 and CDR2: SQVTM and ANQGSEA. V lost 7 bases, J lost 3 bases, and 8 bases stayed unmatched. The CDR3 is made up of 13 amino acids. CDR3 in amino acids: CSAIDRGDYEQYF. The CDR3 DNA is TGCAGCGCCATTGACAGGGGAGACTACGAGCAGTACTTC.

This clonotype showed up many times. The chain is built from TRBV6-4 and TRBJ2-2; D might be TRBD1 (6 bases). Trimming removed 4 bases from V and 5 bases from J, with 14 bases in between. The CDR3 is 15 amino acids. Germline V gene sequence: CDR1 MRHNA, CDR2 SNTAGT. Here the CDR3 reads CASSAQQGSTGELFF. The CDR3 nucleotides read TGTGCCAGCAGTGCTCAGCAGGGGTCGACCGGGGAGCTGTTTTTT.

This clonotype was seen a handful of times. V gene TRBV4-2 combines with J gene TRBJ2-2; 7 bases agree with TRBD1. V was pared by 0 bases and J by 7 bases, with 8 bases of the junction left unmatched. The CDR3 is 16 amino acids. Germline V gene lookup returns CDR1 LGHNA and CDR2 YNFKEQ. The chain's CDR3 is CASSQDVGRGIGELFF. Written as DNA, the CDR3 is TGTGCCAGCAGCCAAGATGTGGGCAGGGGGATCGGGGAGCTGTTTTTT.

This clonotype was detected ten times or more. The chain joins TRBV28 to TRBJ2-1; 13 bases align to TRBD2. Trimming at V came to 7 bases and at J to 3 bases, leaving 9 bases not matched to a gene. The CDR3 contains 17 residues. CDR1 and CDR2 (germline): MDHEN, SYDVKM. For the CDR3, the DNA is TGTGCCAGCACGGGCCTCACTAGCGGGAGGGGCTACAATGAGCAGTTCTTC. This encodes CASTGLTSGRGYNEQFF.

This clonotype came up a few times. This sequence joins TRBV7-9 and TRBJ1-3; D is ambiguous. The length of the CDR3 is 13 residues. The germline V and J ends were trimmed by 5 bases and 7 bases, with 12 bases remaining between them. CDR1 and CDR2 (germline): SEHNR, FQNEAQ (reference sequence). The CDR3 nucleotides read TGTGCCAGCAGCCCTGGTGAAAGTAACACCATATATTTT. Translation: CASSPGESNTIYF.

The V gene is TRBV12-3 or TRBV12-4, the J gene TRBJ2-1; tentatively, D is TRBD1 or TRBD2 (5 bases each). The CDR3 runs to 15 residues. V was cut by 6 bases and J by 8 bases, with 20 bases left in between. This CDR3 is CASRTGTRPGHEQFF. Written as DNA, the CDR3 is TGTGCCAGCAGAACCGGGACCCGTCCCGGCCATGAGCAGTTCTTC.

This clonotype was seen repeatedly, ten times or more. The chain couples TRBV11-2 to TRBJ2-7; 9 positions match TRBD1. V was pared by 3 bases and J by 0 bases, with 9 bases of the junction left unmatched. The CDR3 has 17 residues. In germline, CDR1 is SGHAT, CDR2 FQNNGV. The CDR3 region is CASSLTDGQGFSYEQYF. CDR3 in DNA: TGTGCCAGCAGCTTGACAGATGGACAGGGGTTCTCCTACGAGCAGTACTTC.

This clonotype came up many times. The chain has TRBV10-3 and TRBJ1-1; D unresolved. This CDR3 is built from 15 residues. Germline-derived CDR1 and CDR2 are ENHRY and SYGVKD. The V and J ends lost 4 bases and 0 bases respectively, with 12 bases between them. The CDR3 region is CAISASTNLNTEAFF. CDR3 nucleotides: TGTGCCATCAGTGCGTCGACAAACTTGAACACTGAAGCTTTCTTT.

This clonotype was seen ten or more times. Here the CDR3 reads CASSFLPGLANLGYEQYF. In DNA, the CDR3 is TGTGCCAGCAGCTTTCTTCCGGGACTAGCAAATCTGGGGTACGAGCAGTACTTC. The chain carries TRBV11-2 and TRBJ2-7, with TRBD2 identical over 9 bases. Trimming cost V 3 bases and J 4 bases; bases outside gene matches: 16. Germline V lookup: CDR1 SGHAT, CDR2 FQNNGV. There are 18 residues in the CDR3.

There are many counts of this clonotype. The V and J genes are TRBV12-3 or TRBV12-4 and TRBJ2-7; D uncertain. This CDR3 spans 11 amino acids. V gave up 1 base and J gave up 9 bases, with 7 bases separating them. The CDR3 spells CASSLGTRQYF. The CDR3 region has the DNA TGTGCCAGCAGTTTAGGAACGCGGCAGTACTTC.